These 30 T cell receptor beta chains share one sample of origin, sequenced in a study of beta chain features in type 1 diabetes. The authors reverse transcribed all of the isolated RNA, so sequencing captured expressed TCRB transcripts. Sequencing used immunoSEQ multiplex PCR; TCRdb keeps in-frame clones, though not all of them. The table records 150,000 to 190,000 clones, 8.1% of them present only once. Material: central memory CD4+ T cells from blood. These receptors were obtained from a man between 18 and 29 years old in good health.

V usage is TRBV6-1 and J usage is TRBJ2-7; maybe TRBD1 (5 bases). CDR3 length: 12 residues. V lost 5 bases and J lost 4, with 9 bases in between. Germline V gene data show CDR1 as MNHNS and CDR2 as SASEGT. Here the CDR3 reads CASSTQGYEQYF. Here the CDR3 DNA reads TGTGCCAGCAGTACTCAGGGATACGAGCAGTACTTC.

In its sample, this clone was seen many times. This chain uses TRBV29-1 with TRBJ1-1; D ambiguous. CDR3 size: 13 residues. Deletions cut 7 bases from V and 1 base from J, with 13 bases between. Germline V CDR1 and CDR2: SQVTM, ANQGSEA. The CDR3 nucleotides read TGCAGCGCGCTGTTACACCCGAACACTGAAGCTTTCTTT. This codes for CSALLHPNTEAFF.

The sample holds many counts of this clone. This chain links TRBV7-9 with TRBJ2-5, with TRBD1 matching 7 bases. The CDR3 contains 14 residues. CDR1 is SEHNR and CDR2 is FQNEAQ in the germline V gene (reference sequence). V lost 5 bases, J lost 6 bases, and 9 bases stayed unmatched. CDR3 region: CASSLTGAGQTQYF. CDR3 in DNA: TGTGCCAGCAGCCTTACAGGGGCCGGGCAGACCCAGTACTTC. The whole variable domain, remainder taken from reference TRBV7-9 and TRBJ2-5, is DTGVSQNPRHKITKRGQNVTFRCDPISEHNRLYWYRQTLGQGPEFLTYFQNEAQLEKSRLLSDRFSAERPKGSFSTLEIQRTEQGDSAMYLCASSLTGAGQTQYFGPGTRLLVL.

V gene TRBV5-6 combines with J gene TRBJ1-5; TRBD1 matches 8 bases. The CDR3 sequence is 16 residues long. Losses at the gene ends were 5 bases for V and 0 bases for J; bases not matched to a gene: 7. CDR1 is SGHDT, CDR2 YYEEEE, per germline. The CDR3 DNA is TGTGCCAGCAGTCTACAGGGGGAATATAGCAATCAGCCCCAGCATTTT. This encodes CASSLQGEYSNQPQHF.

This clone was detected a few times. V usage is TRBV5-1 and J usage is TRBJ2-1, with 12 bases matching TRBD1. The germline CDR1 and CDR2 sequences are SGHRS and YFSETQ. The trim removed 4 bases at V and 5 bases at J, leaving 7 bases unmatched. The CDR3 consists of 16 residues. CDR3 sequence: CASSGPGQGAHNEQFF. CDR3 coding DNA: TGCGCCAGCAGCGGTCCGGGACAGGGGGCGCACAATGAGCAGTTCTTC.

The chain links TRBV6-1 to TRBJ1-5; D is ambiguous. Between the trimmed V and J ends, which lost 2 bases and 4 bases, there was a span of 9 bases. CDR1 MNHNS and CDR2 SASEGT come from the germline V gene. The CDR3 is 14 residues long. CDR3 nucleotide sequence: TGTGCCAGCAGTGAATTAACGGTAAATCAGCCCCAGCATTTT. It specifies CASSELTVNQPQHF.

This clone occurred a few times. This chain uses TRBV5-7 with TRBJ1-1; a weak D match, TRBD1 (5 bases). TRBV5-7 is an ORF for which the function is uncertain. This CDR3 has 15 amino acids. Trimming shortened V by 0 bases and J by 2 bases, and 11 bases separated the two germline ends. CDR3 region: CASSLDGGVNTEAFF. The CDR3 DNA reads as TGTGCCAGCAGCTTGGATGGGGGGGTCAACACTGAAGCTTTCTTT.

The chain carries TRBV2 and TRBJ1-6; a possible D gene is TRBD1 (5 bases). V gave up 4 bases and J gave up 9 bases, with 16 bases separating them. Looked up from germline, CDR1 is SNHLY and CDR2 is FYNNEI. The CDR3 runs to 15 residues. The CDR3: CASSAGGSSASPLHF. Written as DNA, the CDR3 is TGTGCCAGCAGTGCTGGGGGGTCGAGCGCTTCACCCCTCCACTTT.

The chain links TRBV19 to TRBJ2-3, with 8 bases identical to TRBD1. Trimming removed 1 base from V and 0 bases from J; junction bases left unmatched: 9. In germline, CDR1 is LNHDA, CDR2 SQIVND (reference sequence). The CDR3 extends over 18 amino acids. The CDR3 loop is CASSIGPLGTGSTDTQYF. CDR3 DNA sequence: TGTGCCAGTAGTATAGGTCCCCTCGGGACAGGCAGCACAGATACGCAGTATTTT. The whole variable domain, remainder taken from reference TRBV19 and TRBJ2-3, is DGGITQSPKYLFRKEGQNVTLSCEQNLNHDAMYWYRQDPGQGLRLIYYSQIVNDFQKGDIAEGYSVSREKKESFPLTVTSAQKNPTAFYLCASSIGPLGTGSTDTQYFGPGTRLTVL.

This clone was picked up a small number of times. The CDR3: CAWSLGGANQPQHF. CDR3 bases: TGTGCCTGGAGTTTAGGAGGGGCTAATCAGCCCCAGCATTTT. This chain links TRBV30 with TRBJ1-5; TRBD1 is a possible D gene (5 bases). CDR1 and CDR2 from the germline V gene are GTSNPN and SVGIG (reference sequence). This CDR3 contains 14 residues. V dropped 2 bases and J dropped 4 bases, with 12 bases sitting between them.

This chain uses TRBV28 with TRBJ1-5; D is unclear. The CDR3 loop spans 14 amino acids. Per the germline V gene, CDR1 is MDHEN and CDR2 is SYDVKM. Trimming took 6 bases from V and 0 from J, leaving 9 bases between them. The CDR3 nucleotides are TGTGCCAGCAGGGAGAAATATAGCAATCAGCCCCAGCATTTT. Its translation is CASREKYSNQPQHF. Complete variable domain (other parts from reference TRBV28 and TRBJ1-5): DVKVTQSSRYLVKRTGEKVFLECVQDMDHENMFWYRQDPGLGLRLIYFSYDVKMKEKGDIPEGYSVSREKKERFSLILESASTNQTSMYLCASREKYSNQPQHFGDGTRLSIL.

This clone showed up just a few times. The rearrangement uses TRBV6-5 and TRBJ2-7, with 11 bases fitting TRBD2. J lost 7 bases, V lost 0 bases, and 8 bases had no gene match. This CDR3 spans 16 amino acids. In germline, CDR1 is MNHEY, CDR2 SVGAGI. The CDR3 nucleotides read TGTGCCAGCAGTTACTCGACGCTAGCGGGGGGTAGGGAGCAGTACTTC. Its protein is CASSYSTLAGGREQYF.

The chain uses TRBV6-1 and TRBJ2-1; D might be TRBD2 (5 bases). Trimming shortened V by 7 bases and J by 3 bases, and 10 bases separated the two germline ends. CDR3 length: 13 residues. Germline CDR1 MNHNS, CDR2 SASEGT. Written as DNA, the CDR3 is TGTGCCAGCACCTTAGCGTTCTACAATGAGCAGTTCTTC. This gives the protein CASTLAFYNEQFF.

The chain links TRBV29-1 to TRBJ1-6, with 7 bases lining up with TRBD1. This CDR3 is built from 15 residues. The germline gives CDR1 SQVTM, CDR2 ANQGSEA. J was trimmed by 5 bases and V by 5 bases; bases with no gene match: 9. CDR3 residues: CSVRLGGGNNSPLHF. Here the CDR3 DNA reads TGCAGCGTTCGTTTAGGAGGGGGCAATAATTCACCCCTCCACTTT.

This clone was detected only a few times. V gene TRBV11-2 combines with J gene TRBJ2-5; 7 bases are a match to TRBD2. There are 13 residues in the CDR3. V lost 5 bases to trimming and J lost 6 bases; unmatched junction nucleotides: 6. Germline-derived CDR1 and CDR2 are SGHAT and FQNNGV. The CDR3 is CASSGGRGKTQYF. In DNA, the CDR3 is TGTGCCAGCAGCGGGGGGAGGGGCAAGACCCAGTACTTC.

This clone was counted at least ten times. The chain combines TRBV4-3 with TRBJ1-2; TRBD1 matches at 7 bases. V lost 1 base to trimming and J lost 2 bases; unmatched junction nucleotides: 7. This CDR3 is built from 16 residues. The germline gives CDR1 LGHNA, CDR2 YSLEER. This CDR3 reads CASSQGQGVENYGYTF. The CDR3, as DNA: TGCGCCAGCAGCCAAGGCCAGGGGGTGGAGAACTATGGCTACACCTTC.

This clone was counted between two and nine times. This rearrangement joins TRBV2 to TRBJ2-3; weak D call: TRBD2 (5 bases). Germline CDR1 reads SNHLY; CDR2 reads FYNNEI. CDR3 size: 14 residues. The V and J ends lost 7 bases and 4 bases respectively, with 15 bases between them. The CDR3, as DNA: TGTGCCAGCAACTTTCGCGGGTGGGCAGATACGCAGTATTTT. Translating gives CASNFRGWADTQYF.

This clone was recorded at least ten times. The chain recombines TRBV5-4 with TRBJ1-4; 9 positions agree with TRBD1. This CDR3 is built from 15 residues. From germline, CDR1 is SGHNT and CDR2 YYREEE (reference sequence). J was trimmed by 5 bases and V by 0 bases; bases with no gene match: 2. CDR3 nucleotides: TGTGCCAGCAGCTTGGGGGGGACAGGGAATGAAAAACTGTTTTTT. Translation gives CASSLGGTGNEKLFF. The full variable domain, with the rest looked up from reference TRBV5-4 and TRBJ1-4, is ETGVTQSPTHLIKTRGQQVTLRCSSQSGHNTVSWYQQALGQGPQFIFQYYREEENGRGNFPPRFSGLQFPNYSSELNVNALELDDSALYLCASSLGGTGNEKLFFGSGTQLSVL.

This clone was found a few times. The chain recombines TRBV30 with TRBJ1-4; TRBD1 matches at 9 bases. The CDR3 runs 14 residues. CDR1 and CDR2 (germline): GTSNPN, SVGIG (reference sequence). V lost 3 bases to trimming and J lost 6 bases; unmatched junction nucleotides: 5. CDR3 nucleotide sequence: TGTGCCTGGAGAGCGACAGGGGGTGATGAAAAACTGTTTTTT. Translated: CAWRATGGDEKLFF.

The chain couples TRBV27 to TRBJ1-1, with D perhaps matching TRBD1 (6 bases). Germline CDR1 and CDR2: MNHEY and SMNVEV (reference sequence). This CDR3 has 15 amino acids. Trimming took 4 bases from V and 9 from J, leaving 21 bases between them. The CDR3 is CASSSRGTHTIKAFF. CDR3 sequence (DNA): TGTGCCAGCAGTTCAAGGGGGACGCATACCATCAAAGCTTTCTTT.

This clone was recorded a few times. The chain uses TRBV19 and TRBJ1-2, with a tentative D call TRBD1 (5 bases). V was trimmed by 8 bases and J by 3 bases, leaving 10 bases between them. The CDR3 spans 12 residues. CDR1 LNHDA and CDR2 SQIVND come from the germline V gene (reference sequence). CDR3 loop: CASGGAYYGYTF. The CDR3, as DNA: TGTGCCAGTGGAGGGGCTTACTATGGCTACACCTTC.

This chain links TRBV7-7 with TRBJ2-1; 7 bases are a match to TRBD1. Germline-derived CDR1 and CDR2 are SSHAT and FNYEAQ (reference sequence). V shed 5 bases and J 8 bases; nucleotides not matched to a gene: 6. The length of the CDR3 is 13 residues. CDR3 coding DNA: TGTGCCAGCAGCGCCCGACAGGGTGATGAGCAGTTCTTC. Translated, it gives CASSARQGDEQFF.

This chain connects TRBV7-9 to TRBJ2-3; TRBD2 matches 11 bases. The length of the CDR3 is 16 residues. The V gene's germline CDR1 is SEHNR and CDR2 FQNEAQ (reference sequence). V shed 1 base and J 6 bases; nucleotides not matched to a gene: 6. CDR3 coding DNA: TGTGCCAGCAGCTTAGGACTAGCGGGGTCAGAGGATACGCAGTATTTT. Residues: CASSLGLAGSEDTQYF.

This clone was observed a few times. At one of its ends the junction is not consistent with the germline gene, which may arise from a read error. This chain connects TRBV18 to TRBJ2-5; TRBD1 matches at 9 bases. CDR1 is KGHSH, CDR2 LQKENI, per germline. This CDR3 comprises 13 residues. The CDR3 loop reads CASSTTGGGGPDF. The CDR3 DNA sequence: TGTGCCAGCTCGACGACAGGGGGAGGCGGCCCGGACTTC.

This clone was found a few times. This sequence joins TRBV11-2 and TRBJ2-1; maybe TRBD1 (6 bases). Trimming removed 4 bases at V and 15 bases at J, with 13 bases between. The germline V gene has CDR1 SGHAT and CDR2 FQNNGV. CDR3 size: 11 residues. The CDR3 region is CASSSGQKPFF. The CDR3 DNA reads TGTGCCAGCAGCTCCGGACAGAAACCGTTCTTC.

The chain uses TRBV18 and TRBJ1-5; the D gene is possibly TRBD1 (6 bases). Germline V gene sequence: CDR1 KGHSH, CDR2 LQKENI. This CDR3 is built from 13 residues. Trimming took off 6 bases at V and 3 bases at J, with 9 bases between the two ends. The CDR3 is CASSPGANQPQHF. The CDR3 DNA is TGTGCCAGCTCCCCAGGGGCCAATCAGCCCCAGCATTTT.

This clone has a count of ten or more. The chain has TRBV30 and TRBJ2-7, with 8 nucleotides matching TRBD1. J gave up 4 bases and V 2 bases, and 16 bases lay outside the gene matches. Germline-derived CDR1 and CDR2 are GTSNPN and SVGIG (reference sequence). The CDR3 covers 17 residues. The CDR3: CAWSSSYMTGEVYEQYF. The CDR3 DNA follows: TGTGCCTGGAGTTCCAGCTATATGACAGGGGAAGTTTACGAGCAGTACTTC.

The chain links TRBV30 to TRBJ2-3; D may be TRBD2 (5 bases). V was cut by 0 bases and J by 8 bases, with 9 bases left in between. Germline values: CDR1 GTSNPN, CDR2 SVGIG (reference sequence). The CDR3 has 12 amino acids. The CDR3 here is CAWSVNEGTQYF. For the CDR3, the DNA is TGTGCCTGGAGTGTAAATGAGGGTACGCAGTATTTT.

This clone was observed many times. V is TRBV2 and J is TRBJ1-2; D is possibly TRBD1 (6 bases). V was cut by 8 bases and J by 8 bases, with 12 bases left in between. The CDR3 covers 11 residues. From germline, CDR1 is SNHLY and CDR2 FYNNEI. The DNA for the CDR3 is TGTGCCAGCGGGGGCCAGGGAGGCTACACCTTC. Translating gives CASGGQGGYTF.

The chain combines TRBV5-4 with TRBJ1-5; TRBD1 matches at 11 bases. Looked up from germline, CDR1 is SGHNT and CDR2 is YYREEE (reference sequence). Losses at the gene ends were 4 bases for V and 5 bases for J; bases not matched to a gene: 5. The CDR3 is made up of 15 amino acids. This CDR3 is CASSQGGQGDQPQHF. The CDR3 DNA sequence: TGTGCCAGCAGCCAAGGGGGACAGGGGGATCAGCCCCAGCATTTT.